The source of this TCR beta chain is a study of blood T cells in healthy people across ages. The CDR3 sequence is 13 residues long. V dropped 5 bases and J dropped 8; count of bases not matched to a gene: 6. For the second PCR, which ran for about 6 to 12 cycles, a sample-barcoded 5' primer and a J-beta primer mix were used. TCRdb reprocessed the 5' RACE reads via MiXCR and lists one record per CDR3 protein. Of around 600,000 distinct CDR3 sequences listed, roughly 48% are singletons. The sequencing input was blood. The rearrangement uses TRBV12-3 or TRBV12-4 and TRBJ1-5, with 7 bases fitting TRBD1. The receptor's source is a man aged 80 or over in good health. CDR3 coding DNA: TGTGCCAGCAGTCGACAGGGTCAGGAGCCCCAGCATTTT. Translation gives CASSRQGQEPQHF.